This T cell receptor (beta chain) stems from a study of Graves' ophthalmopathy and Graves' hyperthyroidism. TCR beta CDR3 regions were amplified from RNA transcripts. HTBI primers were used in a first-round RT-PCR, which preceded a second-round multiplex PCR. TCRdb analysed the multiplex PCR reads with MiXCR anew, one entry per CDR3 protein. The sample carries hundreds of thousands of distinct CDR3 sequences, 20% to 25% recorded once. CDR1 and CDR2 from the germline V gene are MNHNS and SASEGT. V gave up 4 bases and J gave up 10 bases; unmatched junction bases: 8. The length of the CDR3 is 15 residues. Pregnancy or lactation, uncontrolled infections and other autoimmune diseases were grounds for excluding patients. As to this clonotype: Its antigen is currently unknown.

Study-wide points: Also, most clonotypes expanded in the thyroid above 0.001 frequency appeared in blood.

This clonotype was sampled from a woman between 18 and 30 years old with stable Graves' hyperthyroidism. Some clones in this sample may be carry-over from other donors' samples. The V call is TRBV6-1, the J call TRBJ1-6, with 9 bases that match TRBD1. Sample: peripheral blood. The CDR3 protein is CASSATGGFGSPLHF. CDR3 sequence (DNA): TGTGCCAGCAGTGCAACAGGGGGCTTCGGCTCACCCCTCCACTTT.